Listed below are T cell receptor beta chains from one sample, sequenced in a study of shared clonotypes between healthy human individuals. This table comes from immunoSEQ multiplex PCR, and its TCRdb copy is limited to in-frame clones, with some not included. The data hold millions of clones, with more than 80% observed a single time. Material: naive CD4+ T cells from PBMCs. All receptors derive from a man between 18 and 29 years old in good health. Some clones in this sample may be carry-over from other donors' samples. The CDR3 runs from the conserved cysteine through the conserved F or W. D genes are given only for firm matches. Size tells how often a clone was seen (once, few, many) or the class of an expanded clone, and some rows leave it out.

j_call clone_size v_call d_call cdr3_aa
TRBJ1-5 - TRBV10-3 - CAIGAGQPQHF
TRBJ2-7 - TRBV29-1 - CSVEDLVSYEQYF
TRBJ2-2 - TRBV27 TRBD2 CASSRLAGVWPGELFF
TRBJ2-2 - TRBV28 - CASSLPLGVPGELFF
TRBJ1-2 - TRBV15 TRBD1 CATSRDPGTGGNGYTF
TRBJ2-3 - TRBV7-9 - CASSSVGVYDTQYF
TRBJ2-3 once TRBV5-1 - CASSLRLPSTDTQYF
TRBJ2-3 - TRBV6-1 TRBD1 CASSEGRGRPDTQYF
TRBJ2-5 - TRBV6-6 - CASSSPGAAETQYF
TRBJ1-2 - TRBV27 - CASSLSFRTEGSGYTF
TRBJ1-5 - TRBV5-5 - CASSLNWQLNQPQHF
TRBJ2-1 - TRBV9 TRBD2 CASSRDSGSSNEQFF
TRBJ2-2 - TRBV2 TRBD2 CASSPGLARNTGELFF
TRBJ2-2 - TRBV7-3 - CASSWIGNTGELFF
TRBJ2-5 - TRBV29-1 TRBD1 CSVVQGAVGKTQYF
TRBJ2-2 - TRBV28 TRBD2 CASSLYLAGGTGELFF
TRBJ2-7 - TRBV7-9 TRBD1 CASSLARGDRDYEQYF
TRBJ1-4 once TRBV19 - CASRLRGSTVPNEKLFF
TRBJ1-3 - TRBV5-4 - CASSLGPGRSPAYTIYF
TRBJ1-5 - TRBV7-9 TRBD1 CASSRTGGDQPQHF
TRBJ1-4 - TRBV28 TRBD1 CASSPSSGTGDEKLFF
TRBJ1-1 few TRBV5-1 - CASSQQDGWTHEAFF
TRBJ1-1 - TRBV7-9 - CASSSNHGTKGTEAFF
TRBJ2-7 - TRBV27 - CASSWGQGFPYEQYF
TRBJ2-7 once TRBV7-2 TRBD1 CASSATGGPYEQYF
TRBJ2-2 - TRBV7-2 - CASSLVGLAGANTGELFF
TRBJ2-1 - TRBV14 TRBD2 CASSQERLAGGYEQFF
TRBJ1-2 few TRBV5-1 TRBD1 CASSLARTGDGYTF
TRBJ2-3 - TRBV6-5 - CASSPNLARTDTQYF
TRBJ2-7 - TRBV6-5 - CASSPGLAYSYEQYF
TRBJ2-1 - TRBV28 TRBD2 CASSLASGDEQFF
TRBJ1-2 - TRBV5-6 - CASSMKRPRISYGYTF
TRBJ1-1 few TRBV5-1 - CASSSQGATEAFF
TRBJ2-7 - TRBV6-5 - CASSYSTEQYF
TRBJ2-7 - TRBV10-3 - CAISVEVRSEQYF
TRBJ1-1 - TRBV10-3 - CAISDSWTDNTEAFF
TRBJ1-3 - TRBV28 TRBD1 CASSGSGGAGNTIYF
TRBJ2-1 - TRBV28 TRBD2 CASSLSGAGVNEQFF
TRBJ2-2 - TRBV5-1 TRBD1 CASCFGQGVGELFF
TRBJ1-5 - TRBV10-3 - CAIAQAINQPQHF
TRBJ2-5 - TRBV19 - CASSIYGETQYF
TRBJ1-5 once TRBV7-3 - CASSLGPNQPQHF
TRBJ2-7 - TRBV29-1 TRBD1 CSVVTGGYEQYF
TRBJ2-7 - TRBV5-4 - CASSWSSGSSSYEQYF
TRBJ1-5 - TRBV6-6 - CASNQQGVQPQHF
TRBJ2-5 - TRBV29-1 - CSVQPGETQYF
TRBJ2-1 - TRBV7-3 TRBD2 CASSVNGGLPSYNEQFF
TRBJ1-3 - TRBV2 - CASRIWARAAGNTIYF
TRBJ2-5 - TRBV19 - CASSGGGETQYF
TRBJ2-4 once TRBV7-2 - CASSSGQNKNIQYF
TRBJ1-3 - TRBV18 TRBD1 CASSPPTGPGNTIYF
TRBJ1-1 - TRBV11-2 - CASRWAFLAQMNTEAFF
TRBJ2-5 - TRBV5-4 TRBD1 CASRTGVGETQYF
TRBJ2-5 - TRBV6-5 - CASSYGRQETQYF
TRBJ1-5 - TRBV10-2 - CASRTTSESQPQHF
TRBJ2-1 - TRBV5-1 - CASSRGTHNEQFF
TRBJ2-7 - TRBV5-1 - CASSWGAGGQYF
TRBJ2-7 - TRBV7-9 - CASKGLADYEQYF